Following are 2 T cell receptor beta chains from one sample sequenced in a study of blood T cell repertoires in COVID-19. Some clones are missing from TCRdb's copy, which holds only in-frame ones; the method was immunoSEQ multiplex PCR. The table lists 99,000 or so clones, over 80% of them singletons. The sequenced material came from peripheral blood. The origin of the receptors is a middle-aged man with acute or convalescent COVID-19.

The chain links TRBV27 to TRBJ2-2; tentative D call: TRBD1 (5 bases). Trimming removed 3 bases at V and 0 bases at J, with 11 bases between. CDR1 MNHEY and CDR2 SMNVEV come from the germline V gene (reference sequence). CDR3 size: 16 residues. CDR3 protein: CASSFFWGANTGELFF. The CDR3, as DNA: TGTGCCAGCAGTTTTTTTTGGGGCGCGAACACCGGGGAGCTGTTTTTT.

This chain connects TRBV19 to TRBJ1-5, with 7 bases that match TRBD1. Germline V CDR1 and CDR2: LNHDA, SQIVND (reference sequence). J lost 11 bases, V lost 7 bases, and 17 bases had no gene match. This CDR3 is 15 amino acids long. The CDR3 loop is CASTPGGGRVGSQHF. For the CDR3, the DNA is TGTGCCAGTACCCCGGGAGGGGGCCGCGTCGGGTCCCAGCATTTT.